This T cell receptor (beta chain) was observed in a study of response to subunit inactivated influenza vaccine. Study-level findings and limits: Researchers suggested that each seasonal influenza vaccination recruits few new T cells.

The germline V gene has CDR1 MNHEY and CDR2 SVGEGT. V was trimmed by 7 bases and J by 1 base, leaving 14 bases between them. This CDR3 has 14 residues. Using its own MiXCR run on the RT-PCR reads, TCRdb lists one record per CDR3 protein. The data contain roughly 670,000 distinct CDR3 sequences, 12% to 15% of them singletons. Comment on this clonotype: Its antigen remains unknown.

The sequences come from PBMCs from blood, collected roughly 2 weeks before vaccination. The clonotype comes from a middle-aged man who received an inactivated influenza vaccine. The rearrangement links TRBV6-2 or TRBV6-3 to TRBJ2-7; D is ambiguous. For the CDR3, the DNA is TGTGCCAGCACCTCCCTTCGTGAGTCCTACGAGCAGTACTTC. Translation: CASTSLRESYEQYF.